Listed below are T cell receptor beta chains from one sample, sequenced in a study of blood T cell repertoires in COVID-19. Profiling relied on immunoSEQ multiplex PCR, and the TCRdb table lists in-frame clones only, not all of them. This table holds some 200,000 clones, about 78% found once. Sequenced: peripheral blood. Every receptor here comes from a woman between 50 and 59 years old with active or convalescent COVID-19. Both conserved end residues are part of each CDR3. D genes are given only for firm matches. Where a row states a size, it is once, few, many or the class of an expanded clone; other rows omit it.

CDR3,DNA,V,D,size,J
CASTTRDSQETQYF,TGTGCCAGCACGACCCGTGACTCCCAAGAGACCCAGTACTTC,TRBV7-8,.,.,TRBJ2-5
CASSLVEGGYTF,TGTGCCAGCAGCTTAGTTGAGGGTGGCTACACCTTC,TRBV7-2,.,.,TRBJ1-2
CASSSREGYGYTF,TGTGCCAGCAGCTCAAGGGAGGGCTATGGCTACACCTTC,TRBV7-8,.,once,TRBJ1-2
CSARLQETQYF,TGCAGTGCCCGACTCCAAGAGACCCAGTACTTC,TRBV20-1,.,.,TRBJ2-5
CASSELSASREGNTIYF,TGTGCCAGCAGTGAATTGTCCGCGAGCCGGGAGGGAAACACCATATATTTT,TRBV25-1,.,.,TRBJ1-3
CASRYTGLNTEAFF,TGTGCCAGCAGGTATACAGGGTTGAACACTGAAGCTTTCTTT,TRBV27,.,many,TRBJ1-1
CASSPLRGDTQYF,TGTGCCAGCAGTCCCCTCCGAGGAGATACGCAGTATTTT,TRBV12-3/TRBV12-4,.,few,TRBJ2-3
CASGSRLTGTGRQPQHF,TGTGCTAGTGGTTCGAGACTGACCGGGACAGGACGTCAGCCCCAGCATTTT,TRBV12-5,TRBD1,.,TRBJ1-5
CASSPRTSGDWDTQYF,TGCGCCAGCAGTCCCAGGACTAGCGGGGATTGGGATACGCAGTATTTT,TRBV5-1,TRBD2,.,TRBJ2-3
CSVGPQRPYEQYF,TGCAGCGTTGGCCCACAACGCCCATACGAGCAGTACTTC,TRBV29-1,.,.,TRBJ2-7
CASSYSAQLIGYTF,TGTGCCAGCAGTTACTCGGCACAATTAATCGGCTACACCTTC,TRBV6-2/TRBV6-3,.,.,TRBJ1-2
CASSRTSGGRDEQFF,TGTGCCAGCTCAAGAACTAGCGGGGGGCGGGATGAGCAGTTCTTC,TRBV18,TRBD2,.,TRBJ2-1
CATSGRVHNEQFF,TGTGCCACCAGTGGGCGGGTCCACAATGAGCAGTTCTTC,TRBV24-1,.,once,TRBJ2-1
CASSSERDRGRRHGYTF,TGTGCCAGCAGTTCCGAGCGGGACAGGGGGCGACGGCATGGCTACACCTTC,TRBV28,TRBD1,.,TRBJ1-2
CASSSDRGSSAPLHF,TGCGCCAGCAGCTCCGACAGGGGCTCGAGCGCACCCCTCCACTTT,TRBV5-1,TRBD1,few,TRBJ1-6
CASSQGRGSTEAFF,TGTGCCAGCAGCCAAGGCAGGGGGAGCACTGAAGCTTTCTTT,TRBV16,TRBD1,few,TRBJ1-1
CAWSVSIYTDTQYF,TGTGCCTGGAGTGTTAGTATCTATACAGATACGCAGTATTTT,TRBV30,.,.,TRBJ2-3
CASRTLTGATEAFF,TGTGCCAGCAGGACATTAACAGGGGCCACTGAAGCTTTCTTT,TRBV27,TRBD1,.,TRBJ1-1
CASSLSRLSSGYTF,TGTGCCAGCAGTTTATCGCGTCTTTCGAGTGGCTACACCTTC,TRBV28,.,.,TRBJ1-2
CARGLAGAASTDTQYF,TGTGCCAGAGGGCTAGCGGGGGCGGCTAGCACAGATACGCAGTATTTT,TRBV21-1,.,few,TRBJ2-3